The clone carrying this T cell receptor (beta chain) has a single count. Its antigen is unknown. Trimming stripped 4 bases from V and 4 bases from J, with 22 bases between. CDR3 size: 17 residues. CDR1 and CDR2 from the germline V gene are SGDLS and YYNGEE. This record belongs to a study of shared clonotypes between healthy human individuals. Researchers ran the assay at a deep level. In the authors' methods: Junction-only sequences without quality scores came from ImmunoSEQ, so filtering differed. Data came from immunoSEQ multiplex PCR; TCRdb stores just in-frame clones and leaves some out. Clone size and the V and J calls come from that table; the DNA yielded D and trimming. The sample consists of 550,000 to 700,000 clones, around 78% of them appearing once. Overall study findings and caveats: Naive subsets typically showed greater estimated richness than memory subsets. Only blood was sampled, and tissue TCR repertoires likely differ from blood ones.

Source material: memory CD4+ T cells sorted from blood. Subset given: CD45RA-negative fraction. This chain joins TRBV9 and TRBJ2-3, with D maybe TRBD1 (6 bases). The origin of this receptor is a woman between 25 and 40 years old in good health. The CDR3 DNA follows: TGTGCCAGCAGCCCTCTGATAGGGCTCCCAGGGGCAGATACGCAGTATTTT. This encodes CASSPLIGLPGADTQYF.